This TCR beta chain is from a study of blood T cell repertoires in COVID-19. Overall study: The United States, Italy and Spain supplied acute and convalescent COVID-19 samples. T cells, B-cell-depleted T cells, or PBMCs provided the cDNA or gDNA that served as material.

Methods used by the authors: How many nucleated cells were present was estimated from reference gene primer amplification. Clones were read by immunoSEQ multiplex PCR, and TCRdb kept only the in-frame ones, dropping some. D and trimming were read from the DNA, whereas the V and J calls and clone size are those reported in that table. Of 75,000 to 90,000 clones detected, approximately 86% appear once; the ten largest clones hold about 5%. This clone has more than one count but fewer than ten. The material sequenced was peripheral blood. This clonotype was obtained from a man in his fifties with active or convalescent COVID-19.

CDR3 residues: CASSQRTPNQPQHF. In DNA, the CDR3 is TGCGCCAGCAGTCAAAGGACACCCAATCAGCCCCAGCATTTT. The chain carries TRBV23-1 and TRBJ1-5, with D tentatively TRBD1 (5 bases). TRBV23-1 is an open reading frame, and its role is uncertain. The CDR3 sequence is 14 residues long. V was shortened by 2 bases and J by 3 bases, with 8 bases between the two germline ends.